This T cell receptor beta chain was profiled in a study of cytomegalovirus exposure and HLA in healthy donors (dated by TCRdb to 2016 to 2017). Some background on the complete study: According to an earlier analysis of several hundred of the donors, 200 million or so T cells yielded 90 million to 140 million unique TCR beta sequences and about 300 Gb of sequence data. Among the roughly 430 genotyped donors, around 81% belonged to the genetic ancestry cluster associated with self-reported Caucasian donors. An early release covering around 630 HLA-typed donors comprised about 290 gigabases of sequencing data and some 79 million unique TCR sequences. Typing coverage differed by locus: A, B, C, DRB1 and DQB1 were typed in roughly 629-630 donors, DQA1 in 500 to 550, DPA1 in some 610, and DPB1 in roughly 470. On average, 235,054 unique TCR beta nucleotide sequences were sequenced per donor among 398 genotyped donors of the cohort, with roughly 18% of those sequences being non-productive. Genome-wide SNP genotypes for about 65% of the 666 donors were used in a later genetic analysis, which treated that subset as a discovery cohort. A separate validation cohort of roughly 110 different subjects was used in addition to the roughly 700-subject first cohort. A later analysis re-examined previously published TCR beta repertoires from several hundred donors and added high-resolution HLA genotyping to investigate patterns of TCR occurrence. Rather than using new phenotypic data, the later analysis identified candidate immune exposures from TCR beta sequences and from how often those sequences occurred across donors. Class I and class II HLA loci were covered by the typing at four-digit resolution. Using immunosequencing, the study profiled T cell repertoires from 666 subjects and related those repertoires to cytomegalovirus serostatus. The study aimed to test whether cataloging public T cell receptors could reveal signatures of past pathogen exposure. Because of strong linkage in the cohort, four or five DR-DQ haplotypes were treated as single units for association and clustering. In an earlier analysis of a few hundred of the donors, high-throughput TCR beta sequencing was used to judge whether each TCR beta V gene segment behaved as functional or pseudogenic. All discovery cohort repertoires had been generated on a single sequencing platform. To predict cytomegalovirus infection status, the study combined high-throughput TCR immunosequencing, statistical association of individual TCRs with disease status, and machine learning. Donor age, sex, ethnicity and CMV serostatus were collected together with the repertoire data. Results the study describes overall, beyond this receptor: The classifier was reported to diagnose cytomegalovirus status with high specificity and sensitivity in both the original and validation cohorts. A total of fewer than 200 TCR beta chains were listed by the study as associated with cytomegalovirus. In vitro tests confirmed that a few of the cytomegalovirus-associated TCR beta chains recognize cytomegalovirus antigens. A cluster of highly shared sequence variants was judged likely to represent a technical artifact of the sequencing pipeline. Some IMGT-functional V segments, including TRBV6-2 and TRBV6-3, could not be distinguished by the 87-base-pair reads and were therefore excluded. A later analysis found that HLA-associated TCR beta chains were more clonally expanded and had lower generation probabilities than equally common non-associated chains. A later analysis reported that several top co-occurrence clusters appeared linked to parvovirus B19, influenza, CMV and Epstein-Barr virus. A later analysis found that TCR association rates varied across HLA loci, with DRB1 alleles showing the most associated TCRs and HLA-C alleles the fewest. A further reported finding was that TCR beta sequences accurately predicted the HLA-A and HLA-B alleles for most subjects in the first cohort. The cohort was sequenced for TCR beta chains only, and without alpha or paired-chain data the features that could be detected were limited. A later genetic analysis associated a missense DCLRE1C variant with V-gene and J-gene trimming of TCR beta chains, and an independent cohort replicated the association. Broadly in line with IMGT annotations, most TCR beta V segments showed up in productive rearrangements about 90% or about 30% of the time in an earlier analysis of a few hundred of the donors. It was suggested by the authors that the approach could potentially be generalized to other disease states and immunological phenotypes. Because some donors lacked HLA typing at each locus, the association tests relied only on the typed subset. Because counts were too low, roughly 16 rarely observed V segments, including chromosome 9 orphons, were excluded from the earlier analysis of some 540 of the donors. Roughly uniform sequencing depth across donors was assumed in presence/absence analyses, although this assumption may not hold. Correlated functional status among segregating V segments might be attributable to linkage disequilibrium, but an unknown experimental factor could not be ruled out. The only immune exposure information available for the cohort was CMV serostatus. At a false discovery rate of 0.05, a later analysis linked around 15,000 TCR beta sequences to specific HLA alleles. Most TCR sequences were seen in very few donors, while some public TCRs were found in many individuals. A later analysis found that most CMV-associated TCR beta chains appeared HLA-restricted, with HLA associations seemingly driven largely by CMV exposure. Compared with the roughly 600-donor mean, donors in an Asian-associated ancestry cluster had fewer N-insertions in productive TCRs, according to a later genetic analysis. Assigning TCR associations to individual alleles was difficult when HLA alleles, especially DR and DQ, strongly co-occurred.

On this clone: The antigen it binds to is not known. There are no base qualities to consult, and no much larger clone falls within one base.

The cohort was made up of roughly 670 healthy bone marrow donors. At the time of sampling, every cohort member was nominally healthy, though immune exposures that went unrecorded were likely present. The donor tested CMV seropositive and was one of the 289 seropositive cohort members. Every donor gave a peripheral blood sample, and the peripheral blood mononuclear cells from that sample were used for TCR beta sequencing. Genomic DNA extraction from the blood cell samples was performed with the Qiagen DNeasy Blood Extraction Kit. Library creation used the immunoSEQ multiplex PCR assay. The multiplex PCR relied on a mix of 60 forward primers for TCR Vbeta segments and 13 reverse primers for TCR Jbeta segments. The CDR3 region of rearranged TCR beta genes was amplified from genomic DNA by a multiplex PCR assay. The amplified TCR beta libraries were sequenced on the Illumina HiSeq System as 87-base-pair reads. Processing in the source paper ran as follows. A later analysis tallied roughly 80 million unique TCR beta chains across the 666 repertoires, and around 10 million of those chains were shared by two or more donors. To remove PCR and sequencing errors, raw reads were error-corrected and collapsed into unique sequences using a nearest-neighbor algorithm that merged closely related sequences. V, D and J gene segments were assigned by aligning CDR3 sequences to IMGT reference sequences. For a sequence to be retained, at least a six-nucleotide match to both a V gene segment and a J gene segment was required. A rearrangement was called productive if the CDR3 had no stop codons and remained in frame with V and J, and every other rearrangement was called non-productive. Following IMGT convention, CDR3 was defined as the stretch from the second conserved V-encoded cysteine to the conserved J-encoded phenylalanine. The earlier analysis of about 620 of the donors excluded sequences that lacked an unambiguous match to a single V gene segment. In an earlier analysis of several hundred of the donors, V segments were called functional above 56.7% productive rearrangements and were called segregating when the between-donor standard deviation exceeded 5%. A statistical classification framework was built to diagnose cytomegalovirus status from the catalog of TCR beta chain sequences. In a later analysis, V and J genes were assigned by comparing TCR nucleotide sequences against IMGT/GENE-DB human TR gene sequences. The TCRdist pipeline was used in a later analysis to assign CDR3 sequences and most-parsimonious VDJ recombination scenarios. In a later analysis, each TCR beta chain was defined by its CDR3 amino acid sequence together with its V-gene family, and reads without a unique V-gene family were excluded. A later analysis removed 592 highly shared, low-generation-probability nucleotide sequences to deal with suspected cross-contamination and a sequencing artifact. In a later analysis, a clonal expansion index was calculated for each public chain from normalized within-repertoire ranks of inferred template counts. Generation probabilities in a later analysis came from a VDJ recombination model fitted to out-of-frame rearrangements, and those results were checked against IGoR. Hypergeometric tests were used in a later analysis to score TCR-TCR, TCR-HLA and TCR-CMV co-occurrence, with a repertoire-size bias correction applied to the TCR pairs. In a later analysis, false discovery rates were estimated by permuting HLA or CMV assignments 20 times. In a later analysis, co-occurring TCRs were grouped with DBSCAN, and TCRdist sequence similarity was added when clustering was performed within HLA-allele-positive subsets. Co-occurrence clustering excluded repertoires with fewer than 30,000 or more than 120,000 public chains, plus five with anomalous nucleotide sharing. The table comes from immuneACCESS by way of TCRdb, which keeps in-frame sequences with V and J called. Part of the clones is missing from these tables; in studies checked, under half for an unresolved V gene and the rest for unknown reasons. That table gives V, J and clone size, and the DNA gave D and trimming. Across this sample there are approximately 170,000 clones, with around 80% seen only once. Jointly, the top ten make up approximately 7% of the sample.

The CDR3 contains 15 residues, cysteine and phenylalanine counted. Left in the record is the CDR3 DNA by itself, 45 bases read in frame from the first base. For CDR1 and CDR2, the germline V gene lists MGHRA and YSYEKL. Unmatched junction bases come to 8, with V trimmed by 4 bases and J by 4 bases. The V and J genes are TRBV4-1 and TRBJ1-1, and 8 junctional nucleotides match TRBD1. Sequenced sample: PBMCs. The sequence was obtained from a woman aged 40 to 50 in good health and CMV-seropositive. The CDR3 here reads CASSPRGQGSTEAFF. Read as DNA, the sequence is TGCGCCAGCAGCCCCCGTGGACAGGGAAGCACTGAAGCTTTCTTT.